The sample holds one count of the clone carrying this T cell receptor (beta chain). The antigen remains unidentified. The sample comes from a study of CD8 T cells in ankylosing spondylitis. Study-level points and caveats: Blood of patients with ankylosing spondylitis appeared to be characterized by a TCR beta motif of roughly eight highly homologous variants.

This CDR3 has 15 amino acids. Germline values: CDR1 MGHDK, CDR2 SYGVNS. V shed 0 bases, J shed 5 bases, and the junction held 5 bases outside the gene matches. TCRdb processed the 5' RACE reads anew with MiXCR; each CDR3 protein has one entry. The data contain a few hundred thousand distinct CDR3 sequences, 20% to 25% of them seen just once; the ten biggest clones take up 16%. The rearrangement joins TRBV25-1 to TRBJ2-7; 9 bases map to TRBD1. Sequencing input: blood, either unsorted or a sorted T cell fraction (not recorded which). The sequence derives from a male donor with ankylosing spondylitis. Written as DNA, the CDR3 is TGTGCCAGCAGTGAATACCGGGACAGGGCTGACGAGCAGTACTTC. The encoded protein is CASSEYRDRADEQYF.